Here is one TCR beta chain with its context. Other DNA sequences in this sample translate to the same CDR3. This entry belongs to a study of shared clonotypes between healthy human individuals. Looking at the study overall: Researchers drew samples from two women and a few men aged 18 to 49.

Each replicate PCR on the sorted subsets used 150 to 200 ng DNA (about 30,000 T cell genomes). Some clones are missing from TCRdb's copy, which holds only in-frame ones; the method was immunoSEQ multiplex PCR. The sample consists of over 1.4 million clones, more than 95% of them appearing once. V was clipped by 5 bases and J by 0 bases, with 14 bases between them. The germline V gene encodes CDR1 SQVTM and CDR2 ANQGSEA. The CDR3 spans 14 residues. Division of CD4+ cells produced a CD45RA+ naive subset and a CD45RA-negative memory subset. The TCR comes from a man aged 25-40 years in good health. The chain uses TRBV29-1 and TRBJ2-7; D not resolved. Sample: naive CD4+ T cells sorted from blood. Regarding subset: CD45RA+ positively selected. As DNA, the CDR3 is TGCAGCGTTACCCAAGGGCTGAGCTCCTACGAGCAGTACTTC. Translation: CSVTQGLSSYEQYF.